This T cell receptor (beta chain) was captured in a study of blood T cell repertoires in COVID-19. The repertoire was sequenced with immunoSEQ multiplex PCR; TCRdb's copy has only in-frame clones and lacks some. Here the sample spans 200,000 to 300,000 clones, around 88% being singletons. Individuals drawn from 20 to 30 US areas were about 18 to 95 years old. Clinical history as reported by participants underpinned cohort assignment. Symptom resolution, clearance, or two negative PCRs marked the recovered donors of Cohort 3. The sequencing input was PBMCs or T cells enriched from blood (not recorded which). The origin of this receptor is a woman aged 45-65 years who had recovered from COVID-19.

The CDR3 spells CASRPGARDTIYF. CDR3 in DNA: TGTGCCAGCAGGCCTGGGGCCCGCGACACCATATATTTT. This chain joins TRBV6-5 and TRBJ1-3; D perhaps matches TRBD1 (5 bases). Germline V CDR1 and CDR2: MNHEY, SVGAGI. Trimming removed 6 bases at V and 8 bases at J, with 14 bases between. The CDR3 runs to 13 residues.